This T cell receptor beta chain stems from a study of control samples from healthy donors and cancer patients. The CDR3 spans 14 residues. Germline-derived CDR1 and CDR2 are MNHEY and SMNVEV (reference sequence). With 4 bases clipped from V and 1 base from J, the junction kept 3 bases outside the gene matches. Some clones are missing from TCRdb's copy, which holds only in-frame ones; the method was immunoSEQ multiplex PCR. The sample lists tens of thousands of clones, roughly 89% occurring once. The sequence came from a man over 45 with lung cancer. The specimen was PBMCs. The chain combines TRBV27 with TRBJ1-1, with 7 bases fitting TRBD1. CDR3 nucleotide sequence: TGTGCCAGCAGTTCGCGGACAGGGAACACTGAAGCTTTCTTT. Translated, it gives CASSSRTGNTEAFF.